A selection of T cell receptor beta chains follows, all from one sample in a study of cytomegalovirus exposure and HLA in healthy donors. Measured with immunoSEQ multiplex PCR; TCRdb has only the in-frame clones, and not every one. The repertoire includes under 250,000 clones, 79% of them detected once, and approximately 4.4% sits in the top ten. Sequenced input: PBMCs. Receptors originate from a woman in her twenties or thirties in good health and CMV-seropositive. CDR3s include the opening cysteine and the closing phenylalanine or tryptophan. A D gene is named only where the DNA matches it firmly. Clone size, where shown, is once, few, many, or a class for clones that have expanded.

clone size	CDR3 length	V gene	D gene	J gene	CDR3 DNA	CDR3 protein
NA	15	TRBV10-3	TRBD1	TRBJ1-4	TGTGCCATCCGGACAGGTTATACAACTAATGAAAAACTGTTTTTT	CAIRTGYTTNEKLFF
once	10	TRBV20-1	NA	TRBJ1-4	TGCAGTGCTCTAAATGAAAAACTGTTTTTT	CSALNEKLFF
NA	14	TRBV9	TRBD1	TRBJ1-1	TGTGCCAGCAGCGCCCGACAGGGCCTCACTGAAGCTTTCTTT	CASSARQGLTEAFF
NA	13	TRBV7-9	NA	TRBJ1-2	TGTGCCAGCAGTCCTGACAGTCAGACGGGCTACACCTTC	CASSPDSQTGYTF
NA	13	TRBV19	NA	TRBJ2-2	TGTGCCAGTAGTATACGGGGAGTCGGGGAGCTGTTTTTT	CASSIRGVGELFF
NA	16	TRBV4-3	NA	TRBJ1-3	TGCGCCAGCAGCCAATCGGTGAGAGGATCTGGAAACACCATATATTTT	CASSQSVRGSGNTIYF
NA	14	TRBV6-6	NA	TRBJ2-7	TGTGCCAGCAGTTACATGTCGCAGGCTCGCGAGCAGTACTTC	CASSYMSQAREQYF
NA	16	TRBV19	TRBD1	TRBJ2-2	TGTGCCAGTAGTACTCCTCAGGGGGTTGACACCGGGGAGCTGTTTTTT	CASSTPQGVDTGELFF
NA	14	TRBV4-1	TRBD1	TRBJ1-1	TGCGCCAGCAGCCAACGACAGGGGGACACTGAAGCTTTCTTT	CASSQRQGDTEAFF
NA	14	TRBV10-3	NA	TRBJ2-5	TGTGCCATCAGTGGTGAGGGAACTAAAGAGACCCAGTACTTC	CAISGEGTKETQYF
NA	17	TRBV18	NA	TRBJ2-5	TGTGCCAGCTCACTATATTCGGGGATTAAAGAACAGGAGACCCAGTACTTC	CASSLYSGIKEQETQYF
once	14	TRBV5-4	TRBD1	TRBJ2-7	TGTGCCAGCAGCCCACAGGGGGCATCCTACGAGCAGTACTTC	CASSPQGASYEQYF
NA	16	TRBV10-3	NA	TRBJ2-7	TGTGCCAGCGCCCGGGACAGGGCGGGGGGTGGATACGAGCAGTACTTC	CASARDRAGGGYEQYF
NA	15	TRBV4-3	NA	TRBJ2-4	TGCGCCAGCAGCCAAGATGGGAGCCCCAAAAACATTCAGTACTTC	CASSQDGSPKNIQYF
NA	14	TRBV27	TRBD1	TRBJ2-7	TGTGCCAGCAGCGGGACAGGAGTAGGTTACGAGCAGTACTTC	CASSGTGVGYEQYF
NA	15	TRBV5-6	TRBD1	TRBJ2-7	TGTGCCAGCAGCTCTAGGGACAGGGGAATGGACGAGCAGTACTTC	CASSSRDRGMDEQYF
NA	18	TRBV6-8	NA	TRBJ1-4	TGTGCCAGCCCTAAGCCGACAGGAAGTGCTCAACCTAATGAAAAACTGTTTTTT	CASPKPTGSAQPNEKLFF
NA	16	TRBV23-1	TRBD1	TRBJ2-2	TGCGCCAGCAGTCAACCCCGGACAGGGCCCACCGGGGAGCTGTTTTTT	CASSQPRTGPTGELFF
NA	16	TRBV4-1	NA	TRBJ2-7	TGCGCCAGCAGCCACCCCGGGACTCCCAGGGTCTACGAGCAGTACTTC	CASSHPGTPRVYEQYF